The TCR beta chain described here comes from a study of T-cell memory formation after mild COVID-19. TCRdb recomputed calls from the 5' RACE reads with MiXCR, one row per CDR3 protein. The data show a few hundred thousand distinct CDR3 sequences, with about 23% seen just once and around 13% held by the top ten. The source is an adult woman who had mild COVID-19 (a few samples of this study predate the infection). Cell type and time point are not known. Material: PBMCs or a T cell subset sorted from them (not recorded which).

DNA of the CDR3: TGTGCCAGCAGTTCTCAGTACAACACAGATACGCAGTATTTT. Protein: CASSSQYNTDTQYF. The gene calls are TRBV12-3 or TRBV12-4 and TRBJ2-3, with unresolved D. The V end was cut by 4 bases, the J end by 2 bases, with 10 bases between. CDR3 length equals 14 residues.